This entry lists 28 T cell receptor beta chains sequenced from one sample in a study of technical replicates of blood from a handful of donors. The assay was immunoSEQ multiplex PCR, and TCRdb's table has in-frame clones only and misses some. Altogether about 98,000 clones are present, under 97% being singletons, with the ten largest covering 0.2% to 0.25%. What was sequenced was T cells isolated from PBMCs. The receptors derive from a human donor in good health.

J is TRBJ2-5 and V is TRBV6-1; 7 bases agree with TRBD2. V dropped 3 bases and J dropped 3; count of bases not matched to a gene: 4. The CDR3 sequence is 14 residues long. The germline CDR1 and CDR2 sequences are MNHNS and SASEGT. DNA for the CDR3: TGTGCCAGCAGTGATCGGCTAGCGGAAGAGACCCAGTACTTC. It is translated as CASSDRLAEETQYF.

This chain links TRBV2 with TRBJ2-7; 11 bases match TRBD2. V lost 6 bases to trimming and J lost 5 bases; unmatched junction nucleotides: 6. The length of the CDR3 is 14 residues. The V gene's germline CDR1 is SNHLY and CDR2 FYNNEI. The CDR3 sequence is CASRKLAGVHEQYF. The CDR3 DNA reads TGTGCCAGCAGGAAACTAGCGGGAGTACACGAGCAGTACTTC.

The chain employs TRBV28 and TRBJ2-3; 7 bases map to TRBD2. The CDR3 runs to 14 residues. In germline, CDR1 is MDHEN, CDR2 SYDVKM. V was pared by 2 bases and J by 1 base, with 0 bases of the junction left unmatched. The CDR3 spells CASSLAGGTDTQYF. In nucleotides, the CDR3 is TGTGCCAGCAGTTTAGCGGGGGGCACAGATACGCAGTATTTT.

This chain uses TRBV4-2 with TRBJ2-5; possibly TRBD1 for D (5 bases). V shed 4 bases and J shed 2 bases, with 11 bases lying between them. CDR1 LGHNA and CDR2 YNFKEQ come from the germline V gene. CDR3 length: 14 amino acids. Here the CDR3 reads CASSPKRGQETQYF. CDR3 nucleotides: TGTGCCAGCAGCCCCAAAAGGGGACAAGAGACCCAGTACTTC.

The chain joins TRBV7-9 to TRBJ1-1; TRBD1 aligns across 10 bases. The CDR3 has 14 residues. With 6 bases clipped from V and 6 bases from J, the junction kept 7 bases outside the gene matches. CDR1 is SEHNR, CDR2 FQNEAQ, per germline (reference sequence). The CDR3: CASSLGQGLAEAFF. DNA for the CDR3: TGTGCCAGCAGTTTGGGACAGGGGCTAGCTGAAGCTTTCTTT.

The chain couples TRBV14 to TRBJ1-4; no clear D. V shed 2 bases and J shed 2 bases, with 15 bases lying between them. The CDR3 length is 17 residues. Germline CDR1 and CDR2: SGHDN and FVKESK. The CDR3 region has the DNA TGTGCCAGCAGCCAACGTCTGAGCGTTGGGACTAATGAAAAACTGTTTTTT. This translates into CASSQRLSVGTNEKLFF.

The V call is TRBV2, the J call TRBJ1-6; no reliable D call. This CDR3 is built from 13 residues. V dropped 2 bases and J dropped 13 bases, with 12 bases sitting between them. CDR1 and CDR2 from the germline V gene are SNHLY and FYNNEI. As DNA, the CDR3 is TGTGCCAGCAGTGAAACCCCCCCACAGCCCCTCCACTTT. The encoded protein is CASSETPPQPLHF.

V gene TRBV11-3 combines with J gene TRBJ2-7; D is undetermined. The germline V gene has CDR1 SGHNT and CDR2 YENEEA. The CDR3 extends over 12 amino acids. V was trimmed by 0 bases and J by 4 bases, leaving 4 bases between them. This CDR3 is CASSLDGYEQYF. The CDR3 bases are TGTGCCAGCAGCTTAGACGGTTACGAGCAGTACTTC.

This clone was detected only a few times. As DNA, the CDR3 is TGTGCCCACCTGTTGGTAGGGAGCGACGAGCAGTACTTC. Protein: CAHLLVGSDEQYF. The J gene is TRBJ2-7, the V gene TRBV19; perhaps TRBD2 as D (5 bases). Germline assignment: CDR1 LNHDA and CDR2 SQIVND (reference sequence). The CDR3 length is 13 residues. The ends were cut back, 11 bases at V and 5 bases at J, with 19 bases in the middle.

This clone was seen a few times. This chain links TRBV28 with TRBJ1-2; D unresolved. Trimming pared 4 bases from V and 4 bases from J, leaving 16 bases between. CDR3 length: 15 residues. From germline, CDR1 is MDHEN and CDR2 SYDVKM. For the CDR3, the DNA is TGTGCCAGCAGTTCGGCAGCCTCGGGTCCCTATGGCTACACCTTC. Protein sequence: CASSSAASGPYGYTF.

DNA for the CDR3: TGCGCCAGCAGTGAGGGTTTTAATGATCAGCCCCAGCATTTT. This sequence encodes CASSEGFNDQPQHF. V is TRBV5-1 and J is TRBJ1-5; no definite D call. CDR3 length: 14 residues. The germline V gene encodes CDR1 SGHRS and CDR2 YFSETQ. V was cut by 5 bases and J by 5 bases, with 14 bases left in between.

The genes are TRBV5-1 and TRBJ2-7; 7 bases align to TRBD1. Germline assignment: CDR1 SGHRS and CDR2 YFSETQ. After removal of 0 bases from V and 4 bases from J, the junction contained 4 bases not matched to a gene. There are 14 residues in the CDR3. This chain's CDR3 is CASSLGGQLYEQYF. CDR3 sequence (DNA): TGCGCCAGCAGCTTGGGGGGACAGCTTTACGAGCAGTACTTC.

The chain is built from TRBV6-6 and TRBJ2-1; no reliable D call. The ends were cut back, 0 bases at V and 9 bases at J, with 6 bases in the middle. This CDR3 spans 12 amino acids. Germline CDR1 MNHNY, CDR2 SVGAGI (reference sequence). CDR3 sequence (DNA): TGTGCCAGCAGTTACTCGAGGAGTGAGCAGTTCTTC. The encoded protein is CASSYSRSEQFF.

The V and J genes are TRBV5-1 and TRBJ2-5; 7 bases fit TRBD1. Germline CDR1 reads SGHRS; CDR2 reads YFSETQ. This CDR3 has 16 amino acids. V gave up 0 bases and J gave up 5 bases; unmatched junction bases: 10. The CDR3: CASSLGMRGPGETQYF. CDR3 bases: TGCGCCAGCAGCTTGGGTATGAGGGGGCCCGGGGAGACCCAGTACTTC.

This clone appeared once. The gene calls are TRBV28 and TRBJ1-3; D ambiguous. There are 18 residues in the CDR3. CDR1 and CDR2 from the germline V gene are MDHEN and SYDVKM. V lost 5 bases and J 4 bases, leaving 24 bases between the germline ends. The CDR3 loop is CASSTYSIWSGTGNTIYF. CDR3 bases: TGTGCCAGCAGTACTTACTCCATTTGGTCGGGAACCGGAAACACCATATATTTT.

This sequence joins TRBV6-5 and TRBJ2-7; TRBD2 is a possible D gene (6 bases). Germline CDR1 and CDR2: MNHEY and SVGAGI. The ends were cut back, 0 bases at V and 2 bases at J, with 8 bases in the middle. CDR3 length: 14 residues. The CDR3 loop reads CASSYSRGPYEQYF. The CDR3 region has the DNA TGTGCCAGCAGTTACTCGCGGGGTCCCTACGAGCAGTACTTC.

V gene TRBV5-6 combines with J gene TRBJ2-7; TRBD1 agrees at 9 bases. The germline gives CDR1 SGHDT, CDR2 YYEEEE. CDR3 length: 15 amino acids. Trimming at V came to 1 base and at J to 5 bases, leaving 7 bases not matched to a gene. CDR3 DNA: TGTGCCAGCAGCTTGAACGGACAGGGGTTACACGAGCAGTACTTC. Protein: CASSLNGQGLHEQYF.

V is TRBV5-5 and J is TRBJ2-2, with D unclear. CDR3 length: 13 residues. Germline loops: CDR1 SGHKS, CDR2 YYEKEE (reference sequence). The V and J ends lost 0 bases and 6 bases respectively, with 6 bases between them. The CDR3 DNA reads as TGTGCCAGCAGCTTGGGCCAGGCCGGGGAGCTGTTTTTT. This encodes CASSLGQAGELFF.

This rearrangement joins TRBV5-4 to TRBJ2-5; maybe TRBD2 (7 bases). The CDR3 runs 14 residues. Per germline, CDR1 SGHNT and CDR2 YYREEE (reference sequence). V lost 4 bases and J lost 5, with 15 bases in between. The CDR3 protein is CASSPDSGEETQYF. CDR3 nucleotide sequence: TGTGCCAGCAGCCCGGACAGCGGGGAGGAGACCCAGTACTTC.

The chain recombines TRBV12-5 with TRBJ2-7, with TRBD1 matching over 10 bases. V shed 5 bases and J 5 bases; nucleotides not matched to a gene: 9. CDR3 length: 15 residues. Germline V gene data show CDR1 as LGHNT and CDR2 as FRNRAP. The CDR3 DNA follows: TGTGCTAGTGGTCCCGACAGGGGGCAGCATGACGAGCAGTACTTC. Translation: CASGPDRGQHDEQYF.

The rearrangement joins TRBV2 to TRBJ1-6; tentative D call: TRBD1 (6 bases). Trimming left V 4 bases short and J 6 bases short, with 13 bases between. The CDR3 consists of 15 residues. Germline V CDR1 and CDR2: SNHLY, FYNNEI. The CDR3 DNA reads TGTGCCAGCAGTGGAATCGGGGGGGCTAATTCACCCCTCCACTTT. Amino acid sequence: CASSGIGGANSPLHF.

This chain uses TRBV7-2 with TRBJ2-1; 10 nucleotides line up with TRBD2. The ends lost 2 bases at V and 10 bases at J; junction bases unmatched: 8. Germline V gene lookup returns CDR1 SGHTA and CDR2 FQGNSA. The CDR3 loop spans 15 amino acids. The CDR3 loop reads CASSLLASGSGEQFF. In DNA, the CDR3 is TGTGCCAGCAGCTTATTAGCTAGCGGGAGCGGCGAGCAGTTCTTC.

The chain is built from TRBV5-6 and TRBJ2-1, with D hard to call. In germline, CDR1 is SGHDT, CDR2 YYEEEE. CDR3 length: 11 amino acids. Between the trimmed V and J ends, which lost 5 bases and 6 bases, there was a span of 6 bases. CDR3 region: CASSLFNEQFF. In DNA, the CDR3 is TGTGCCAGCAGTTTATTCAATGAGCAGTTCTTC.

The rearrangement uses TRBV29-1 and TRBJ2-2, with TRBD1 matching over 7 bases. This CDR3 has 16 amino acids. Germline CDR1 is SQVTM and CDR2 is ANQGSEA. The V segment lost 0 bases and the J segment 2 bases; nucleotides outside the gene matches: 6. CDR3 residues: CSVEELYRGNTGELFF. The CDR3 DNA sequence: TGCAGCGTTGAAGAACTTTACAGGGGTAACACCGGGGAGCTGTTTTTT.

The chain combines TRBV28 with TRBJ1-5; TRBD1 agrees at 8 bases. Per germline, CDR1 MDHEN and CDR2 SYDVKM. This CDR3 is built from 18 residues. With V trimmed by 6 bases and J by 0 bases, 13 bases remained unmatched. The CDR3 DNA reads TGTGCCAGCAGCCAATATGGGACAGGAGGCCTTAGCAATCAGCCCCAGCATTTT. This sequence encodes CASSQYGTGGLSNQPQHF.

The gene calls are TRBV2 and TRBJ2-7; 8 bases agree with TRBD1. V shed 7 bases, J shed 2 bases, and the junction held 4 bases outside the gene matches. Germline CDR1 SNHLY, CDR2 FYNNEI. The CDR3 has 13 amino acids. The CDR3 loop reads CASIWDRTYEQYF. CDR3 nucleotides: TGTGCCAGCATCTGGGACAGGACCTACGAGCAGTACTTC.

This chain links TRBV6-1 with TRBJ1-3; D perhaps matches TRBD1 (5 bases). The CDR3 consists of 16 residues. Germline V gene sequence: CDR1 MNHNS, CDR2 SASEGT. V lost 0 bases and J lost 7, with 16 bases in between. In DNA, the CDR3 is TGTGCCAGCAGTGAAGCGTTGGGGGGGGTTAGCAACACCATATATTTT. Translating it yields CASSEALGGVSNTIYF.

The chain recombines TRBV30 with TRBJ1-5; D is possibly TRBD1 (5 bases). Trimming removed 2 bases from V and 3 bases from J, with 14 bases in between. The germline V gene encodes CDR1 GTSNPN and CDR2 SVGIG (reference sequence). The CDR3 consists of 15 residues. This CDR3 reads CAWSSKGLYNQPQHF. The CDR3 region has the DNA TGTGCCTGGAGTTCGAAGGGACTGTACAATCAGCCCCAGCATTTT.